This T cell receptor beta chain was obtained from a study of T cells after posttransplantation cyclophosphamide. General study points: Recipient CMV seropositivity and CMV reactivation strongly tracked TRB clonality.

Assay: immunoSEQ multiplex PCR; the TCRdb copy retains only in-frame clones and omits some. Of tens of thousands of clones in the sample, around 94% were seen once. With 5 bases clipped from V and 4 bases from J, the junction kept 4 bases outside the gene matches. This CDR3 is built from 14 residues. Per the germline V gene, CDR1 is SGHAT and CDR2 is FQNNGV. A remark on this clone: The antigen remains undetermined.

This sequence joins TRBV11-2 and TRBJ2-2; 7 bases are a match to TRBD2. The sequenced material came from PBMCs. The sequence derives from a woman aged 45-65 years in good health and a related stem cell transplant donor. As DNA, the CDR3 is TGTGCCAGCAGCCCGGGGGGACCCACCGGGGAGCTGTTTTTT. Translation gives CASSPGGPTGELFF.